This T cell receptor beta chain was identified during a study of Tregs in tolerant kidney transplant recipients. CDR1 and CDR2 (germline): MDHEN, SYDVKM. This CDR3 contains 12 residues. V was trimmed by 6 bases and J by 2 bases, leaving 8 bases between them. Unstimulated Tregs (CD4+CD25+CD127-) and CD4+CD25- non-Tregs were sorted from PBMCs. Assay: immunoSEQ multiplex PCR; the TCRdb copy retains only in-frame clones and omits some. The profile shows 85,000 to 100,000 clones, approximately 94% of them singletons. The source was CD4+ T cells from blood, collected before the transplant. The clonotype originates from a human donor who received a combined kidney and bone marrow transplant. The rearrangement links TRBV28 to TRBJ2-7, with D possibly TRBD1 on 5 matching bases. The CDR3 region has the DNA TGTGCCAGCAGGCAGGGTACCTACGAGCAGTACTTC. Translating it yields CASRQGTYEQYF. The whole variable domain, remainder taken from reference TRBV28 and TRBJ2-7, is DVKVTQSSRYLVKRTGEKVFLECVQDMDHENMFWYRQDPGLGLRLIYFSYDVKMKEKGDIPEGYSVSREKKERFSLILESASTNQTSMYLCASRQGTYEQYFGPGTRLTVT.